This T cell receptor beta chain originates from a study of CD8 T cells in Susac syndrome. The CDR3 length is 12 residues. J was trimmed by 6 bases and V by 3 bases; bases with no gene match: 2. Germline loops: CDR1 SGDLS, CDR2 YYNGEE. It was with random hexamers that roughly 0.45 to 1 ug RNA was reverse transcribed. TCRdb analysed the immunoSEQ multiplex PCR reads with MiXCR anew, one entry per CDR3 protein. The sample has under 150,000 distinct CDR3 sequences; 94% are singletons. Specimen: CD8+ T cells from PBMCs. The TCR was taken from a human donor in good health. This chain connects TRBV9 to TRBJ1-1; 7 nucleotides match TRBD1. The CDR3 nucleotides are TGTGCCAGCAGCGCGACAGGGTCTGAAGCTTTCTTT. Translation: CASSATGSEAFF.